These T cell receptor beta chains were read from a single sample in a study of T cells in Graves' hyperthyroidism and ophthalmopathy. Using its own MiXCR run on the multiplex PCR reads, TCRdb lists one record per CDR3 protein. The data show fewer than 500,000 distinct CDR3 sequences, about 14% seen once. Sample: blood. Receptors were obtained from a woman aged 25 to 39 with Graves' ophthalmopathy. Each CDR3 is given with its conserved first and last residue. D genes are given only for firm matches. Clone size is not always given. Where it is, it says once, few, many or a class for expanded clones.

j_call | clone_size | d_call | v_call | cdr3_nt | cdr3_aa
TRBJ1-2 | NA | NA | TRBV6-2/TRBV6-3 | TGTGCCAGCGGTAGAGTCCACCTTCATGGCTACACCTTC | CASGRVHLHGYTF
TRBJ2-4 | NA | NA | TRBV7-3 | TGTGCCAGCATCCGATGGGCAGGGTCGAACATTCAGTACTTC | CASIRWAGSNIQYF
TRBJ1-5 | many | NA | TRBV12-3/TRBV12-4 | TGTGCCAGCAGCCGTGCCCAACCTAGTCAGCCCCAGCATTTT | CASSRAQPSQPQHF
TRBJ2-1 | many | TRBD1 | TRBV20-1 | TGCAGTGCAAGGGACAGCAGCTCCTACAATGAGCAGTTCTTC | CSARDSSSYNEQFF
TRBJ2-1 | NA | TRBD2 | TRBV29-1 | TGCAGCGTTGATGCGGGAGACTCCTACAATGAGCAGTTCTTC | CSVDAGDSYNEQFF
TRBJ2-2 | few | NA | TRBV19 | TGTGCCAGTAGCGAGGGTCGGTACACCGGGGAGCTGTTTTTT | CASSEGRYTGELFF
TRBJ1-5 | many | TRBD1 | TRBV15 | TGTGCCACCAGCAGAGGCGACAGGGTGGGTCATCAGCCCCAGCATTTT | CATSRGDRVGHQPQHF
TRBJ2-7 | NA | TRBD2 | TRBV4-3 | TGCGCCAGCAGCCAAGTCCTAGCGGGGGGGTCCTACGGGCAGTACTTC | CASSQVLAGGSYGQYF
TRBJ1-1 | many | NA | TRBV20-1 | TGCAGTGCGCCCGGAGGGGCGGGGTTCACTGAAGCTTTCTTT | CSAPGGAGFTEAFF
TRBJ2-7 | many | TRBD1 | TRBV20-1 | TGCAGTGCTAGAGCCCCCCTAAGGACAGGGGTCAACGAGCAGTACTTC | CSARAPLRTGVNEQYF
TRBJ1-1 | NA | NA | TRBV5-5 | TGTGCCAGCGGCTTGGGGCCAGCCAGGGGCACTGAAGCTTTCTTT | CASGLGPARGTEAFF
TRBJ1-2 | many | TRBD1 | TRBV7-9 | TGTGCCAGCAGCTCAAGTACCGACAGGGATCGTGGCTACACCTTC | CASSSSTDRDRGYTF
TRBJ1-2 | many | NA | TRBV15 | TGTGCCACCAGCAGAGTAGGAAGGGACTATGGCTACACCTTC | CATSRVGRDYGYTF
TRBJ2-7 | NA | NA | TRBV4-1 | TGCGCCAGCAGCCAAGTACAGGGAGCCTACGAGCAGTACTTC | CASSQVQGAYEQYF
TRBJ2-1 | NA | TRBD2 | TRBV7-2 | TGTGCCAGCAGCCCGGGGGGACTAGCTGGGAATGAGCAGTTCTTC | CASSPGGLAGNEQFF
TRBJ1-5 | NA | NA | TRBV6-2/TRBV6-3 | TGTGCCAGCAGTTACGGGGGGGTTTTGGCTAATCAGCCCCAGCATTTT | CASSYGGVLANQPQHF
TRBJ2-5 | few | TRBD2 | TRBV4-1 | TGCGCCAGCAGCCAAGATGGCGCGGGGGGGCGGGAGACCCAGTACTTC | CASSQDGAGGRETQYF
TRBJ2-7 | many | TRBD1 | TRBV7-9 | TGTGCCAGCAGCTTAGGGGACAGCACCTACGAGCAGTACTTC | CASSLGDSTYEQYF
TRBJ1-5 | NA | TRBD1 | TRBV6-2/TRBV6-3 | TGTGCCAGCAGTTACGCGACAGGGAATAATCAGCCCCAGCATTTT | CASSYATGNNQPQHF
TRBJ1-1 | NA | TRBD1 | TRBV7-9 | TGTGCCAGCAGTCTAAACAGGGGAAACACTGAAGCTCTCTTT | CASSLNRGNTEALF
TRBJ1-1 | few | NA | TRBV4-1 | TGCGCCAGCAGCCAAGCCCATATCCGATCAGGGGCTGAAGCTTTCTTT | CASSQAHIRSGAEAFF
TRBJ2-5 | few | TRBD2 | TRBV20-1 | TGCAGTGCAAACCCGGGACTAGCATTCCAGTACTTC | CSANPGLAFQYF
TRBJ2-3 | many | NA | TRBV20-1 | TGCAGTGCAAAGGGGGGAGCGGGGACCACAGATACGCAGTATTTT | CSAKGGAGTTDTQYF
TRBJ2-6 | NA | NA | TRBV4-1 | TGCGCCAGCAGCCAATCTCACGGACCGATCTCTGGGGCCAACGTCCTGACTTTC | CASSQSHGPISGANVLTF
TRBJ2-5 | many | NA | TRBV5-5 | TGTGCCAGCAGCTTACAACTACAAGAGACCCAGTACTTC | CASSLQLQETQYF
TRBJ1-5 | many | NA | TRBV6-1 | TGTGCCAGCACGGGGAGGCGGGATCAGCCCCAGCATTTT | CASTGRRDQPQHF
TRBJ2-7 | many | TRBD1 | TRBV28 | TGTGCCAGCAGTTCTTTCCTCGACAGGGACTCCTACGAGCAGTACTTC | CASSSFLDRDSYEQYF
TRBJ2-1 | few | TRBD1 | TRBV19 | TGTGCCAGTAGTATAGCAGGGGGCGTAGGCAATGAGCAGTTCTTC | CASSIAGGVGNEQFF
TRBJ2-5 | NA | NA | TRBV5-1 | TGCGCCAGCAGCTTGGCCGGGCAGAGACAAGAGACCCAGTACTTC | CASSLAGQRQETQYF
TRBJ2-7 | many | TRBD2 | TRBV2 | TGTGCCAGCAGTGTGAGGAGGGAGCGGGGGGGGCGCGAGCAGTACTTC | CASSVRRERGGREQYF
TRBJ1-5 | few | TRBD1 | TRBV12-5 | TGTGCTAGTGGGCAGACAGGGACCAAATCCGTTAGCAATCAGCCCCAGCATTTT | CASGQTGTKSVSNQPQHF
TRBJ1-3 | few | NA | TRBV27 | TGTGCCAGCAGTTTACTGAGCGGACAGCTCGACGCGTCCTCTGGAAACACCATATATTTT | CASSLLSGQLDASSGNTIYF
TRBJ2-7 | many | NA | TRBV7-2 | TGTGCCAGCAGCTTAACGGGGGTAGCCTTGCACGAGCAGTACTTC | CASSLTGVALHEQYF
TRBJ2-3 | few | NA | TRBV19 | TGTGCCAGTAGTATAGGCCGGCAACAAATCACAGATACGCAGTATTTT | CASSIGRQQITDTQYF
TRBJ1-2 | few | NA | TRBV4-1 | TGCGCCAGCAGCCAAGTATCTCTACAGGATTATGGCTACACCTTC | CASSQVSLQDYGYTF
TRBJ1-2 | few | TRBD1 | TRBV19 | TGTGCCAGCACTATAACCGGGACAGGGACTGCGGGCTACACCTTC | CASTITGTGTAGYTF
TRBJ1-2 | many | NA | TRBV7-8 | TGTGCCAGCAGCTTATATAAACCAAGACAATTCCCTTTTAGCCGCTATGGCTACACCTTC | CASSLYKPRQFPFSRYGYTF
TRBJ2-7 | many | TRBD2 | TRBV28 | TGTGCCAGCAGTTTCGGGGGGGCTCGCTACGAGCAGTACTTC | CASSFGGARYEQYF
TRBJ1-6 | NA | NA | TRBV6-1 | TGTGCCAGCAGACAGAGCGATTCACCCCTCCACTTT | CASRQSDSPLHF
TRBJ2-2 | few | NA | TRBV6-1 | TGTGCCAGCAGTTTCGACAGATCTGACACCGGGGAGCTGTTTTTT | CASSFDRSDTGELFF
TRBJ1-3 | many | TRBD1 | TRBV5-1 | TGCGCCAGCAGCAGGGGACAGCTGAGCTCTGGAAACACCATATATTTT | CASSRGQLSSGNTIYF